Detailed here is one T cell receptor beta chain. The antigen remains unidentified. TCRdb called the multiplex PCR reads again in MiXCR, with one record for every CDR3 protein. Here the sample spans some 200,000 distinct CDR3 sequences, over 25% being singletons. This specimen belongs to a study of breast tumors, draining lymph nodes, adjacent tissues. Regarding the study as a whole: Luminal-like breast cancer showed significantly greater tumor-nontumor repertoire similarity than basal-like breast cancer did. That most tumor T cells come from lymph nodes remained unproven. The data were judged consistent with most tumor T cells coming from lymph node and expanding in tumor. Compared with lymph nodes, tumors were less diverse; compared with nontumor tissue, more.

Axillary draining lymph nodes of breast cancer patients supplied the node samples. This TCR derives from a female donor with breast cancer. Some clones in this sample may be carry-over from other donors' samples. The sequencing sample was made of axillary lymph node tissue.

CDR3 in amino acids: CASSRQGTGNTF. The CDR3 DNA reads TGTGCCAGCAGTAGACAGGGGACTGGAAACACCTTC. The chain couples TRBV2 to TRBJ1-2; TRBD1 matches 8 bases. V dropped 5 bases and J dropped 12; count of bases not matched to a gene: 8. CDR1 is SNHLY and CDR2 is FYNNEI in the germline V gene. The CDR3 is 12 amino acids.